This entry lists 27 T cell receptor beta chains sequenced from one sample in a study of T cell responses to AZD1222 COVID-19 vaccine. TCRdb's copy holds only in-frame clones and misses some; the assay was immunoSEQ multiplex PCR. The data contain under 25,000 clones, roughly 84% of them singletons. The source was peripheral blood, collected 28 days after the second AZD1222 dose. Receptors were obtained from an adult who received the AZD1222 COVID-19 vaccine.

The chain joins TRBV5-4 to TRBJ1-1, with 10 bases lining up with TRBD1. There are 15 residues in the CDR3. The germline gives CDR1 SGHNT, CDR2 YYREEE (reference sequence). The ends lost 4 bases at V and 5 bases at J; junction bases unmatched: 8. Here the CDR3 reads CASSLRTGGVTEAFF. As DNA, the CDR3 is TGTGCCAGCAGCCTAAGGACAGGGGGAGTAACTGAAGCTTTCTTT.

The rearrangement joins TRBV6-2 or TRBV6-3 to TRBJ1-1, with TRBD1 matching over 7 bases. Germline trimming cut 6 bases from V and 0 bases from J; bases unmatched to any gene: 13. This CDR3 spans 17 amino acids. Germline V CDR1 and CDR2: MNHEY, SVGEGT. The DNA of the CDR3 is TGTGCCAGCAGCCCCGCTCACGGGAGGGGGCTGAACACTGAAGCTTTCTTT. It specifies CASSPAHGRGLNTEAFF.

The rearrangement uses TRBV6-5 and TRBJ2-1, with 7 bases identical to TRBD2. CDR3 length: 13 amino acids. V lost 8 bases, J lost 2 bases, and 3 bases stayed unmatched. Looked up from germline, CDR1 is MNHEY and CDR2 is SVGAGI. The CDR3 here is CASCLAAYNEQFF. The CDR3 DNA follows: TGTGCCAGCTGCCTAGCGGCCTACAATGAGCAGTTCTTC.

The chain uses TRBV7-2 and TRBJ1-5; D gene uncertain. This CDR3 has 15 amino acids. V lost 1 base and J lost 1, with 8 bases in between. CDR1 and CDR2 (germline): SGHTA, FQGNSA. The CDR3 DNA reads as TGTGCCAGCAGCTTAGACCCCACGAGCAATCAGCCCCAGCATTTT. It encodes CASSLDPTSNQPQHF.

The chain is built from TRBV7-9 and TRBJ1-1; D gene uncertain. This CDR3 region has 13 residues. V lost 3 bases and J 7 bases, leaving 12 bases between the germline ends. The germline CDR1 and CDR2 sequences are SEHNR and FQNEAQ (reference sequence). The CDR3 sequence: CASSLQGRSEAFF. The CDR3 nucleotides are TGTGCCAGCAGCTTGCAAGGAAGGAGTGAAGCTTTCTTT. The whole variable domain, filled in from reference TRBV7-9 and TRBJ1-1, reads DTGVSQNPRHKITKRGQNVTFRCDPISEHNRLYWYRQTLGQGPEFLTYFQNEAQLEKSRLLSDRFSAERPKGSFSTLEIQRTEQGDSAMYLCASSLQGRSEAFFGQGTRLTVV.

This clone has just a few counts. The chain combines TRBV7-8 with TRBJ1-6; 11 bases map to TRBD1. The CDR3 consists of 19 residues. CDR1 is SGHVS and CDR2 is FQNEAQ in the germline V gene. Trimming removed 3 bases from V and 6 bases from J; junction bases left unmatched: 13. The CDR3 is CASSFPRDRGKRGNSPLHF. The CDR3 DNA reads TGTGCCAGCAGCTTTCCCCGGGACAGGGGGAAAAGGGGTAATTCACCCCTCCACTTT.

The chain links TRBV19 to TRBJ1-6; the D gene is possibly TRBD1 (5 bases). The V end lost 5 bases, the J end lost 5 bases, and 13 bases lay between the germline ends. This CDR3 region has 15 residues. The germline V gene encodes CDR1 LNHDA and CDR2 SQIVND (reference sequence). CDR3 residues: CASSLTGTDNSPLHF. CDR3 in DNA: TGTGCCAGTAGTCTGACGGGGACGGATAATTCACCCCTCCACTTT.

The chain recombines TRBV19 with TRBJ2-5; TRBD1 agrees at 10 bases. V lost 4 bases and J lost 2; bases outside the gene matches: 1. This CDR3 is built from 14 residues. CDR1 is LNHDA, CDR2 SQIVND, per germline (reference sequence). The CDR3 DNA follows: TGTGCCAGTAGTAAGGACAGGGGGCAAGAGACCCAGTACTTC. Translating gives CASSKDRGQETQYF.

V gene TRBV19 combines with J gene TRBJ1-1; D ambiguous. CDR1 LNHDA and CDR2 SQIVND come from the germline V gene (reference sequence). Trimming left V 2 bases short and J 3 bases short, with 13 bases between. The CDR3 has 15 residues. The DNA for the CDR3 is TGTGCCAGTAGTATATCGGGCAAAGCGGACACTGAAGCTTTCTTT. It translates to CASSISGKADTEAFF.

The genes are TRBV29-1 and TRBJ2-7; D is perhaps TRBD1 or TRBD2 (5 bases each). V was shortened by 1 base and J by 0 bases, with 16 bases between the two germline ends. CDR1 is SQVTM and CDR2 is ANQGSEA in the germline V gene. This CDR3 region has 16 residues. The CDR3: CSVEVGDPGLSYEQYF. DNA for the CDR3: TGCAGCGTTGAAGTCGGGGACCCCGGACTCTCCTACGAGCAGTACTTC.

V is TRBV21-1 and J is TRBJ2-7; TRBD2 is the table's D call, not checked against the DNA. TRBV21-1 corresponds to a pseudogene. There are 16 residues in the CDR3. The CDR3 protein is CASSSSRDGSSYEQYF. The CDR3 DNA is TGTGCCAGCAGCTCGAGCCGGGACGGGAGCTCCTACGAGCAGTACTTC.

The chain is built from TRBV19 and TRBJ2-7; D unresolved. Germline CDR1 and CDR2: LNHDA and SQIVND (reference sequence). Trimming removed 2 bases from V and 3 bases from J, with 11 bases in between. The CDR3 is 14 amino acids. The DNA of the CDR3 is TGTGCCAGTAGTATAAACGTACGGGTCTACGAGCAGTACTTC. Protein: CASSINVRVYEQYF.

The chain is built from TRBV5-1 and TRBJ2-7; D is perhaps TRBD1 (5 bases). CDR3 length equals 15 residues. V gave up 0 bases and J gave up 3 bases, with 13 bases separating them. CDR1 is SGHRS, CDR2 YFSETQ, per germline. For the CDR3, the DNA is TGCGCCAGCAGCTTGGAGGGGCAGGAAAACTACGAGCAGTACTTC. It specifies CASSLEGQENYEQYF.

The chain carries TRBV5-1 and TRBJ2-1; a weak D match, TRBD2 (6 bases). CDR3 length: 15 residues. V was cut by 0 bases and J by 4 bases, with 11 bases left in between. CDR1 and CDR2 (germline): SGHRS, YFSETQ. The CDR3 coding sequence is TGCGCCAGCAGCTTGGCCAGCGGGCCTTACAATGAGCAGTTCTTC. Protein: CASSLASGPYNEQFF.

CDR3 sequence: CASSPGESQPQHF. The DNA for the CDR3 is TGTGCCAGCTCACCAGGGGAGAGTCAGCCCCAGCATTTT. The chain couples TRBV18 to TRBJ1-5, with D unresolved. Trimming shortened V by 2 bases and J by 6 bases, and 8 bases separated the two germline ends. This CDR3 comprises 13 residues. CDR1 and CDR2 (germline): KGHSH, LQKENI.

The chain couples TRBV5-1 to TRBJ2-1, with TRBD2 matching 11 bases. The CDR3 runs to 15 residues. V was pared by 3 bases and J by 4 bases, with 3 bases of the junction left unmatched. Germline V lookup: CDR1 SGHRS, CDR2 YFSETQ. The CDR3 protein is CASSSTSGTYNEQFF. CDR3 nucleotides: TGCGCCAGCAGCTCGACTAGCGGGACATACAATGAGCAGTTCTTC.

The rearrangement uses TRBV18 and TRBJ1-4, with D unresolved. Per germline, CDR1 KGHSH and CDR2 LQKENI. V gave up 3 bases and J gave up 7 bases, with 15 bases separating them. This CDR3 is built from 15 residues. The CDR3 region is CASSPEVNRGEKLFF. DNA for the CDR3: TGTGCCAGCTCACCGGAAGTAAACAGAGGTGAAAAACTGTTTTTT.

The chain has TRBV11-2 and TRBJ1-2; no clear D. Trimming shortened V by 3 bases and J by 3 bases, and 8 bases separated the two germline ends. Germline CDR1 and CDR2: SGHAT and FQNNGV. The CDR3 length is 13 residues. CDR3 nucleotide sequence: TGTGCCAGCAGCTTCGCCCGCTACTATGGCTACACCTTC. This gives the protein CASSFARYYGYTF.

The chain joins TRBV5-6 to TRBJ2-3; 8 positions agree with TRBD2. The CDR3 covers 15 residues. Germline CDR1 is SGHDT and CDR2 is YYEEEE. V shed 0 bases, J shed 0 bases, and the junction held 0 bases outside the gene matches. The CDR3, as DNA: TGTGCCAGCAGCTTGGCGGGAGGGAGCACAGATACGCAGTATTTT. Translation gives CASSLAGGSTDTQYF.

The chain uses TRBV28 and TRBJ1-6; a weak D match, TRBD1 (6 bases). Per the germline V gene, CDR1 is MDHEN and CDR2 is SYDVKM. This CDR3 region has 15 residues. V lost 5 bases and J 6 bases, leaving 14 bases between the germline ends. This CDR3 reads CASSLGRGGNSPLHF. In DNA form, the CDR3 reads TGTGCCAGCAGTCTCGGCAGGGGTGGTAATTCACCCCTCCACTTT.

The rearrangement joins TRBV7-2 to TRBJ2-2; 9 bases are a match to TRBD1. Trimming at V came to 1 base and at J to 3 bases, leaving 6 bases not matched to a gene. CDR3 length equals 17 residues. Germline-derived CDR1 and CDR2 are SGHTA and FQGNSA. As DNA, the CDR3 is TGTGCCAGCAGCTTAGGGTCCGGGACAGGGTACACCGGGGAGCTGTTTTTT. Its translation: CASSLGSGTGYTGELFF.

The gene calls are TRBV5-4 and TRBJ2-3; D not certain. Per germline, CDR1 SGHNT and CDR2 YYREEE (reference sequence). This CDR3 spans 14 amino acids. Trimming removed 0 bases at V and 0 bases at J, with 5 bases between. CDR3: CASSLGRSTDTQYF. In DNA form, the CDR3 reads TGTGCCAGCAGCTTGGGCAGAAGCACAGATACGCAGTATTTT.

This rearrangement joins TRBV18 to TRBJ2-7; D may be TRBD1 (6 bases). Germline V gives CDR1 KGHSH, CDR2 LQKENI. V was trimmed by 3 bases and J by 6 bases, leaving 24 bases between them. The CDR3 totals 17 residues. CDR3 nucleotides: TGTGCCAGCTCACCGGGGCCAGGGGAAATTGTTGGGAGCGAGCAGTACTTC. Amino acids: CASSPGPGEIVGSEQYF.

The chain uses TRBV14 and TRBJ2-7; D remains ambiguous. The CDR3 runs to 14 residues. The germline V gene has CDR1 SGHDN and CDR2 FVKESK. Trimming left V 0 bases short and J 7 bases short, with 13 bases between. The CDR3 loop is CASSQESAPWEQYF. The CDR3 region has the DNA TGTGCCAGCAGCCAAGAGTCAGCTCCGTGGGAGCAGTACTTC.

CDR3 region: CASSSPWGEDTDTQYF. In DNA form, the CDR3 reads TGTGCCAGCAGCTCTCCCTGGGGGGAAGACACAGATACGCAGTATTTT. This sequence joins TRBV11-2 and TRBJ2-3, with a tentative D call TRBD2 (6 bases). This CDR3 is built from 16 residues. Germline V gives CDR1 SGHAT, CDR2 FQNNGV. Between the trimmed V and J ends, which lost 4 bases and 2 bases, there was a span of 16 bases.

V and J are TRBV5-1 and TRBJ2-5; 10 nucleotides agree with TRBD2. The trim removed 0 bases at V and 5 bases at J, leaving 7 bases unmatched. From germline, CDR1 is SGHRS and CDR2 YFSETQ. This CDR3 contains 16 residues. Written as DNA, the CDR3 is TGCGCCAGCAGCTTGGGACTAGCGGGCCAAAGGGAGACCCAGTACTTC. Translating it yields CASSLGLAGQRETQYF.

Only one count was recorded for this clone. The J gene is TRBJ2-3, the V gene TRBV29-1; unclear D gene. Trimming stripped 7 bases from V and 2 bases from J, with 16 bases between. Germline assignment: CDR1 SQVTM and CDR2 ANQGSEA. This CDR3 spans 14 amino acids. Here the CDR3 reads CSAPVNPSTDTQYF. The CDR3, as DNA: TGCAGCGCCCCGGTTAACCCATCCACAGATACGCAGTATTTT.